What follows describes a single TCR beta chain. The CDR3 runs to 13 residues. With 2 bases removed from V and 2 bases from J, the gap between germline ends came to 6 bases. These data are taken from a study of T cell responses to AZD1222 COVID-19 vaccine. Using immunoSEQ multiplex PCR, the repertoire was profiled, and TCRdb retains in-frame clones only, with some absent. This table has around 130,000 clones, around 94% appearing once. The sample was peripheral blood, taken on day 0 of AZD1222 vaccination. This clonotype was sampled from an adult in good health. This chain joins TRBV12-3 or TRBV12-4 and TRBJ2-5; D is unresolved. The DNA for the CDR3 is TGTGCCAGCAGTTTATGGCTACAAGAGACCCAGTACTTC. Translating it yields CASSLWLQETQYF.